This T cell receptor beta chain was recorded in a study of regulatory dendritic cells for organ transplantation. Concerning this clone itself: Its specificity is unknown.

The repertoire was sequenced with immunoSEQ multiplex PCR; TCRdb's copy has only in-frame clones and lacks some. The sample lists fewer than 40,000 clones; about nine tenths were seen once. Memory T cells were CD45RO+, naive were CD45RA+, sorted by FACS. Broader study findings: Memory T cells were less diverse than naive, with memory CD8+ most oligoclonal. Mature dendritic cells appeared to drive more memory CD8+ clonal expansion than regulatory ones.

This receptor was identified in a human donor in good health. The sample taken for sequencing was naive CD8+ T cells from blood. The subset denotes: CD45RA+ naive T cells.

The CDR3 DNA reads TGTGCCACCGGGGTCGAGAACACCGGGGAGCTGTTTTTT. It yields the protein CATGVENTGELFF. The rearrangement joins TRBV7-8 to TRBJ2-2, with TRBD2 as a possible D gene (5 bases). This CDR3 is 13 amino acids long. V lost 10 bases and J lost 1, with 10 bases in between. CDR1 is SGHVS and CDR2 is FQNEAQ in the germline V gene.